One and the same sample provided the 18 T cell receptor beta chains below, sequenced in a study of shared clonotypes between healthy human individuals (dated by TCRdb to the early 2020s). Receptor amplification or capture employed the immunoSEQ multiplex PCR assay. In its TCRdb copy, this immuneACCESS table keeps in-frame sequences only and misses some clones. Where compared with another copy, unresolved V genes explain less than half of these, and the others have no known cause. The sample records some 1,600,000 clones, 98% of which are singletons. The ten largest clones capture approximately 0.44% of the sample. The sample comprised naive CD4+ T cells sorted from blood. The cell subset or site label corresponds to: CD45RA+ positively selected. The origin of the receptors is a man aged 30 to 45 in good health.

CDR3 sequence reads: CASSPDRVNEKLFF. The DNA for the CDR3 is TGCGCCAGCAGCCCGGACAGGGTTAATGAAAAACTGTTTTTT. This chain connects TRBV5-1 to TRBJ1-4, with 8 bases matching TRBD1. Germline lookup yields CDR1 SGHRS and CDR2 YFSETQ. V was pared by 4 bases and J by 4 bases, with 3 bases of the junction left unmatched. The CDR3 totals 14 residues.

V usage is TRBV2 and J usage is TRBJ2-2; 13 bases are shared with TRBD2. The CDR3 covers 20 residues. With 4 bases clipped from V and 7 bases from J, the junction kept 18 bases outside the gene matches. Per germline, CDR1 SNHLY and CDR2 FYNNEI. CDR3 coding DNA: TGTGCCAGCAGTGTTCCTTACAGGACTAGCGGGAGAGGTTTGAACGGGGAGCTGTTTTTT. Translating gives CASSVPYRTSGRGLNGELFF. The full variable domain, in which reference TRBV2 and TRBJ2-2 provide the parts outside the CDR3, is EPEVTQTPSHQVTQMGQEVILRCVPISNHLYFYWYRQILGQKVEFLVSFYNNEISEKSEIFDDQFSVERPDGSNFTLKIRSTKLEDSAMYFCASSVPYRTSGRGLNGELFFGEGSRLTVL.

The V and J genes are TRBV9 and TRBJ2-3; possibly TRBD1 or TRBD2 for D (5 bases each). The V gene lost 4 bases and the J gene lost 8 bases, with 23 bases spanning the gap. Germline CDR1 and CDR2: SGDLS and YYNGEE. The CDR3 loop spans 16 amino acids. CDR3 loop: CASSPASSTGGGTQYF. The CDR3 DNA sequence: TGTGCCAGCAGCCCTGCCAGCAGCACAGGTGGGGGTACGCAGTATTTT.

The chain joins TRBV19 to TRBJ1-5; D gene ambiguous. CDR3 length equals 13 residues. CDR1 is LNHDA and CDR2 is SQIVND in the germline V gene (reference sequence). V lost 5 bases to trimming and J lost 7 bases, with 12 bases between them. The CDR3 DNA reads TGTGCCAGTAGTTCCTTATCGTGGCAGCCCCAGCATTTT. Translating it yields CASSSLSWQPQHF.

The V call is TRBV27, the J call TRBJ2-1; TRBD2 aligns across 7 bases. The CDR3 totals 13 residues. Germline lookup yields CDR1 MNHEY and CDR2 SMNVEV (reference sequence). V was clipped by 2 bases and J by 9 bases; unmatched bases: 4. The CDR3 sequence: CASSLRGDGEQFF. The DNA of the CDR3 is TGTGCCAGCAGTTTACGGGGGGATGGTGAGCAGTTCTTC.

The V and J genes are TRBV29-1 and TRBJ2-1; the D is unclear. Trimming cost V 2 bases and J 9 bases, with 11 bases left between them. CDR3 length equals 12 residues. Germline CDR1 and CDR2: SQVTM and ANQGSEA. The CDR3 sequence: CSVELRLGEQFF. CDR3 nucleotide sequence: TGCAGCGTTGAACTGCGCCTGGGTGAGCAGTTCTTC.

The chain combines TRBV13 with TRBJ2-7; 9 nucleotides match TRBD2. Germline loops: CDR1 PRHDT, CDR2 FYEKMQ (reference sequence). The ends lost 5 bases at V and 10 bases at J; junction bases unmatched: 9. CDR3 length equals 13 residues. The CDR3, as DNA: TGTGCCAGCAGCGAAGCGGGGGGATTACTACAGTACTTC. Protein: CASSEAGGLLQYF.

J is TRBJ2-5 and V is TRBV25-1; 9 bases line up with TRBD2. The CDR3 is made up of 18 amino acids. The germline V gene has CDR1 MGHDK and CDR2 SYGVNS. V lost 4 bases and J lost 6; bases outside the gene matches: 18. CDR3 loop: CASSGSRGVGGREKTQYF. The CDR3 DNA sequence: TGTGCCAGCAGTGGGAGCCGGGGAGTCGGCGGGAGGGAAAAGACCCAGTACTTC. Variable domain in full (rest from reference TRBV25-1 and TRBJ2-5): EADIYQTPRYLVIGTGKKITLECSQTMGHDKMYWYQQDPGMELHLIHYSYGVNSTEKGDLSSESTVSRIRTEHFPLTLESARPSHTSQYLCASSGSRGVGGREKTQYFGPGTRLLVL.

The chain is built from TRBV30 and TRBJ2-2; D is ambiguous. V was clipped by 1 base and J by 5 bases, with 11 bases between them. Germline values: CDR1 GTSNPN, CDR2 SVGIG (reference sequence). The CDR3 extends over 14 amino acids. Written as DNA, the CDR3 is TGTGCCTGGAGTGCGCTAGTCTATACCGGGGAGCTGTTTTTT. Its protein product is CAWSALVYTGELFF.

This clone was observed a few times. The sample carries other DNA sequences with the same CDR3. This sequence joins TRBV5-1 and TRBJ2-5; D is ambiguous. CDR1 is SGHRS, CDR2 YFSETQ, per germline. Trimming cost V 0 bases and J 2 bases, with 2 bases left between them. This CDR3 contains 12 residues. CDR3 DNA sequence: TGCGCCAGCAGCTTGGATCAAGAGACCCAGTACTTC. The encoded protein is CASSLDQETQYF.

The V and J genes are TRBV27 and TRBJ1-2, with D possibly TRBD1 on 6 matching bases. Trimming removed 8 bases from V and 4 bases from J, with 17 bases in between. Per the germline V gene, CDR1 is MNHEY and CDR2 is SMNVEV (reference sequence). The CDR3 loop spans 14 amino acids. The CDR3 region has the DNA TGTGCCAGCGCTGTGACAGGCGTCTCCTATGGCTACACCTTC. Encoded protein: CASAVTGVSYGYTF.

In the case of this clone: Other DNA variants within this sample encode the same CDR3. The CDR3 region is CASSSGLANTGELFF. The DNA of the CDR3 is TGCGCCAGCAGCTCAGGCCTCGCGAACACCGGGGAGCTGTTTTTT. The chain recombines TRBV5-1 with TRBJ2-2; D gene ambiguous. V lost 3 bases, J lost 0 bases, and 9 bases lay in between. Germline CDR1 is SGHRS and CDR2 is YFSETQ. The CDR3 is 15 residues long.

The chain links TRBV7-9 to TRBJ1-2, with no clear D. The germline V gene encodes CDR1 SEHNR and CDR2 FQNEAQ (reference sequence). CDR3 length: 12 residues. Deletions cut 6 bases from V and 4 bases from J, with 9 bases between. CDR3 DNA sequence: TGTGCCAGCAGGGGCGCTGGCTATGGCTACACCTTC. This translates into CASRGAGYGYTF.

The V gene is TRBV6-1, the J gene TRBJ1-5; 8 bases are a match to TRBD1. J gave up 8 bases and V 5 bases, and 8 bases lay outside the gene matches. This CDR3 comprises 14 residues. Germline loops: CDR1 MNHNS, CDR2 SASEGT. CDR3: CASSRTGSFEPQHF. The CDR3 DNA reads as TGTGCCAGCAGTAGGACAGGGAGTTTTGAGCCCCAGCATTTT.

A remark on this clone: This specimen includes other DNA sequences encoding the same CDR3. This sequence joins TRBV28 and TRBJ2-5; D is possibly TRBD2 (5 bases). The CDR3 covers 13 residues. V was clipped by 5 bases and J by 2 bases, with 9 bases between them. Germline loops: CDR1 MDHEN, CDR2 SYDVKM. The CDR3 here is CASSPSGQETQYF. CDR3 coding DNA: TGTGCCAGCAGTCCGAGCGGACAAGAGACCCAGTACTTC.

V and J are TRBV2 and TRBJ2-7, with a tentative D call TRBD1 (5 bases). V was cut by 4 bases and J by 0 bases, with 13 bases left in between. The CDR3 has 15 residues. CDR1 is SNHLY, CDR2 FYNNEI, per germline. This CDR3 reads CASSVLQADSYEQYF. The CDR3 coding sequence is TGTGCCAGCAGTGTACTACAGGCAGACTCCTACGAGCAGTACTTC.

CDR3 bases: TGTGCCAGCAGTTTAAGACGGGTCCGCCACCCTCGTATGGGCTACACCTTC. Its protein product is CASSLRRVRHPRMGYTF. J is TRBJ1-2 and V is TRBV28; no clear D. Trimming took off 2 bases at V and 8 bases at J, with 24 bases between the two ends. Germline lookup yields CDR1 MDHEN and CDR2 SYDVKM. This CDR3 contains 17 residues.

The chain combines TRBV28 with TRBJ2-1, with D perhaps TRBD1 (6 bases). This CDR3 has 16 amino acids. Germline V gene data show CDR1 as MDHEN and CDR2 as SYDVKM. The ends were cut back, 2 bases at V and 0 bases at J, with 11 bases in the middle. DNA of the CDR3: TGTGCCAGCAGTTTAACGTGGGGACACTCCTACAATGAGCAGTTCTTC. Translated, it gives CASSLTWGHSYNEQFF.